This T cell receptor beta chain was retrieved from a study of blood T cell repertoires in COVID-19. Sequencing used immunoSEQ multiplex PCR; TCRdb keeps in-frame clones, though not all of them. This table has roughly 60,000 clones, about two thirds appearing once. Germline CDR1 reads SGHNT; CDR2 reads YYREEE (reference sequence). The germline V and J ends were trimmed by 2 bases and 2 bases, with 13 bases remaining between them. The CDR3 spans 15 residues. The sequenced material came from peripheral blood. The clonotype originates from a woman in her 70s with COVID-19, enrolled during active disease. This sequence joins TRBV5-4 and TRBJ1-2; TRBD1 is a possible D gene (5 bases). CDR3 sequence reads: CASSFGTGTNYGYTF. The DNA for the CDR3 is TGTGCCAGCAGCTTTGGGACTGGAACCAACTATGGCTACACCTTC.